This paragraph covers one TCR beta chain sequence. One junction end disagrees with the germline gene, perhaps due to a read error. Naive CD8 cells lacked CD45RO and underwent positive selection for CCR7, leaving out terminally differentiated effector memory CD45RA+ cells. CDR1 is MDHEN and CDR2 is SYDVKM in the germline V gene. The CDR3 is 12 residues long. The repertoire was sequenced with immunoSEQ multiplex PCR; TCRdb's copy has only in-frame clones and lacks some. The sample carries under 850,000 clones, 80% to 95% recorded once. This specimen comes from a study of shared clonotypes between healthy human individuals.

The receptor's source is a man under 40 in good health. Sequenced sample: naive CD8+ T cells sorted from blood. This chain links TRBV28 with TRBJ1-1, with D maybe TRBD1 (6 bases). This chain's CDR3 is CASSLGDTEAFF. The CDR3 DNA reads as TGTGCCAGCAGTTTAGGGGACACCGAAGCTTTCTTT.